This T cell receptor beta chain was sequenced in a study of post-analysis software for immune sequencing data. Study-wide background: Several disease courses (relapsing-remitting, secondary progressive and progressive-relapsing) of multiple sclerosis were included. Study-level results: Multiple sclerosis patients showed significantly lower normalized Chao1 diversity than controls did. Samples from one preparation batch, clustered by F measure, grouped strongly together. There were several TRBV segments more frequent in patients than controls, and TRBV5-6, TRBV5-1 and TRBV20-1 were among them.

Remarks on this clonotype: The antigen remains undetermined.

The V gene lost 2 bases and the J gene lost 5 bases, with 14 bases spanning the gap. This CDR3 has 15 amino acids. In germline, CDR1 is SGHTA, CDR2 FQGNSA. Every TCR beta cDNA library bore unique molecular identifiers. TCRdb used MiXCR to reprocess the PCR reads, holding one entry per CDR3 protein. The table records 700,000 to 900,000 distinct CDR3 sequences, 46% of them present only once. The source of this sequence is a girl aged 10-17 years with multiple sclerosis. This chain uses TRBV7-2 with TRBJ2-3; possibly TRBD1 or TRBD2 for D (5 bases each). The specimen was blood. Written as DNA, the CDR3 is TGTGCCAGCAGCTTACCAACGTCAGGGAGAGATACGCAGTATTTT. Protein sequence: CASSLPTSGRDTQYF.